This entry lists 12 T cell receptor beta chains sequenced from one sample in a study of cytomegalovirus exposure and HLA in healthy donors (dated by TCRdb to about 2017). The receptor library was made with the immunoSEQ multiplex PCR assay. For the multiplex PCR, a mixture combining 60 forward primers for TCR Vbeta segments and 13 reverse primers for TCR Jbeta segments was used. The immuneACCESS repertoire file appears here via TCRdb, limited to in-frame rearrangements. These files lack a portion of the clones; in checked studies, under half of the deficit traces to unresolved V genes, and the cause of the others is not known. The sample yields approximately 290,000 clones; over 70% were counted once. The ten biggest clones cover about 0.3% of the sample. The specimen sequenced was PBMCs. The receptor source for this set is a girl aged 2-10 years in good health and CMV-seronegative.

The gene calls are TRBV7-8 and TRBJ1-1, with D possibly matching TRBD1 (6 bases). Germline V lookup: CDR1 SGHVS, CDR2 FQNEAQ. There are 15 residues in the CDR3. The V and J ends lost 0 bases and 3 bases respectively, with 11 bases between them. This CDR3 reads CASSLAGGADTEAFF. CDR3 coding DNA: TGTGCCAGCAGCTTAGCTGGGGGGGCGGACACTGAAGCTTTCTTT.

This clone turned up a few times. This rearrangement joins TRBV7-3 to TRBJ2-1; no reliable D call. CDR3 length equals 10 residues. Germline V gene lookup returns CDR1 SGHTA and CDR2 FQGTGA. Trimming took off 4 bases at V and 10 bases at J, with 5 bases between the two ends. This CDR3 reads CASSSEEQFF. The CDR3 coding sequence is TGTGCCAGCAGCTCCGAGGAGCAGTTCTTC.

The chain combines TRBV5-1 with TRBJ1-2; D call uncertain. V lost 6 bases, J lost 4 bases, and 16 bases lay in between. CDR1 is SGHRS, CDR2 YFSETQ, per germline. The CDR3 extends over 14 amino acids. CDR3 DNA: TGCGCCAGCAAGCCTCCCGAGGCCCTCTATGGCTACACCTTC. Translation gives CASKPPEALYGYTF.

Comments on this clone: In the same sample, other DNA sequences code for this CDR3. The J gene is TRBJ1-1, the V gene TRBV4-2; D not certain. The CDR3 totals 14 residues. V gave up 0 bases and J gave up 0 bases, with 5 bases separating them. Germline lookup yields CDR1 LGHNA and CDR2 YNFKEQ. The CDR3 loop is CASSQDRLNTEAFF. CDR3 coding DNA: TGTGCCAGCAGCCAAGACAGGCTGAACACTGAAGCTTTCTTT.

For the CDR3, the DNA is TGTGCCAGCAGCATCCAGGGTAACCAAGACACTGAAGCTTTCTTT. Translated, it gives CASSIQGNQDTEAFF. The chain uses TRBV11-2 and TRBJ1-1; TRBD1 is a possible D gene (5 bases). V was clipped by 5 bases and J by 3 bases, with 16 bases between them. Germline values: CDR1 SGHAT, CDR2 FQNNGV. CDR3 length: 15 amino acids.

V usage is TRBV5-1 and J usage is TRBJ2-5; a possible D gene is TRBD1 (6 bases). Germline V lookup: CDR1 SGHRS, CDR2 YFSETQ. This CDR3 has 13 amino acids. Trimming shortened V by 6 bases and J by 5 bases, and 14 bases separated the two germline ends. The CDR3 protein is CASKKTGQETQYF. DNA for the CDR3: TGCGCCAGCAAAAAAACAGGGCAGGAGACCCAGTACTTC.

The rearrangement uses TRBV9 and TRBJ2-1; 13 bases fit TRBD2. V lost 3 bases and J lost 3; bases outside the gene matches: 9. The CDR3 contains 18 residues. The germline gives CDR1 SGDLS, CDR2 YYNGEE. This CDR3 reads CASSARLAGGRDYNEQFF. CDR3 DNA sequence: TGTGCCAGCAGCGCAAGACTAGCGGGAGGTCGCGACTACAATGAGCAGTTCTTC.

The V and J genes are TRBV28 and TRBJ2-7; 10 bases agree with TRBD2. CDR1 is MDHEN and CDR2 is SYDVKM in the germline V gene. The CDR3 sequence is 16 residues long. The J segment lost 4 bases and the V segment lost 3 bases, leaving 9 bases of the junction unmatched. This CDR3 reads CASSLAPGLAPYEQYF. CDR3 sequence (DNA): TGTGCCAGCAGTTTGGCCCCGGGACTAGCGCCTTACGAGCAGTACTTC.

The genes are TRBV28 and TRBJ1-1; D is uncertain. Germline lookup yields CDR1 MDHEN and CDR2 SYDVKM. The ends were cut back, 6 bases at V and 10 bases at J, with 12 bases in the middle. The CDR3 extends over 11 amino acids. CDR3 sequence (DNA): TGTGCCAGCAGCCCTCGGGTGGGAGCTTTCTTT. Residues: CASSPRVGAFF.

This clone has just one count. The chain has TRBV28 and TRBJ2-7, with 13 bases identical to TRBD2. Germline-derived CDR1 and CDR2 are MDHEN and SYDVKM. There are 15 residues in the CDR3. V was pared by 5 bases and J by 5 bases, with 6 bases of the junction left unmatched. The CDR3 reads CASSRWTSGSNEQYF. The CDR3 bases are TGTGCCAGCAGTCGTTGGACTAGCGGGAGTAACGAGCAGTACTTC.

The chain couples TRBV14 to TRBJ2-5; TRBD2 aligns across 9 bases. The germline CDR1 and CDR2 sequences are SGHDN and FVKESK. Germline trimming cut 4 bases from V and 2 bases from J; bases unmatched to any gene: 5. CDR3 size: 15 residues. The CDR3 sequence: CASSPTSGTQETQYF. The CDR3 DNA reads TGTGCCAGCAGCCCGACTAGCGGAACACAAGAGACCCAGTACTTC.

The chain joins TRBV11-2 to TRBJ1-2; unclear D gene. CDR1 SGHAT and CDR2 FQNNGV come from the germline V gene. CDR3 length equals 15 residues. Trimming left V 5 bases short and J 0 bases short, with 13 bases between. The CDR3 spells CASSPGRVANYGYTF. The CDR3 DNA is TGTGCCAGCAGCCCCGGGAGGGTTGCTAACTATGGCTACACCTTC. Using reference TRBV11-2 and TRBJ1-2 for the parts outside the CDR3, the full variable domain is EAGVAQSPRYKIIEKRQSVAFWCNPISGHATLYWYQQILGQGPKLLIQFQNNGVVDDSQLPKDRFSAERLKGVDSTLKIQPAKLEDSAVYLCASSPGRVANYGYTFGSGTRLTVV.